The clone carrying this T cell receptor beta chain was found many times. This record comes from a study of T-cell reconstitution after alpha-beta-depleted transplantation in children. As it was prepared, the TCRbeta library received unique molecular identifiers. Each CDR3 protein is one row after TCRdb ran MiXCR on the PCR reads. The data show approximately 400,000 distinct CDR3 sequences, 9.5% to 13% seen once. Germline trimming cut 1 base from V and 1 base from J; bases unmatched to any gene: 5. CDR1 is SGHRS, CDR2 YFSETQ, per germline. The CDR3 totals 16 residues. The input for sequencing was PBMCs from the stem cell graft donor, taken from the stem cell graft. The TCR comes from a human donor who donated a stem cell graft to a child with acute myeloid leukemia. The chain employs TRBV5-1 and TRBJ2-3; 8 nucleotides agree with TRBD1. The CDR3 sequence is CASSLSSTGGTDTQYF. The CDR3, as DNA: TGCGCCAGCAGCTTGTCCTCGACAGGGGGCACAGATACGCAGTATTTT. The full variable domain, with the rest looked up from reference TRBV5-1 and TRBJ2-3, is KAGVTQTPRYLIKTRGQQVTLSCSPISGHRSVSWYQQTPGQGLQFLFEYFSETQRNKGNFPGRFSGRQFSNSRSEMNVSTLELGDSALYLCASSLSSTGGTDTQYFGPGTRLTVL.